The T cell receptor (beta chain) described here comes from a study of blood T cell repertoires in COVID-19. Turning to the study itself: In each case, the material was cDNA or gDNA derived from T cells, B-cell-depleted T cells, or PBMCs.

This table comes from immunoSEQ multiplex PCR, and its TCRdb copy is limited to in-frame clones, with some not included. The sample has around 370,000 clones; around nine tenths are singletons. Germline V gives CDR1 MGHRA, CDR2 YSYEKL. V lost 0 bases and J 1 base, leaving 7 bases between the germline ends. There are 15 residues in the CDR3. This TCR was sampled from a young woman who had recovered from COVID-19. The sequencing input was peripheral blood. The V call is TRBV4-1, the J call TRBJ1-5, with a tentative D call TRBD1 (5 bases). The CDR3 DNA reads TGCGCCAGCAGCCAAGAATACAGGAGCAATCAGCCCCAGCATTTT. It translates to CASSQEYRSNQPQHF.